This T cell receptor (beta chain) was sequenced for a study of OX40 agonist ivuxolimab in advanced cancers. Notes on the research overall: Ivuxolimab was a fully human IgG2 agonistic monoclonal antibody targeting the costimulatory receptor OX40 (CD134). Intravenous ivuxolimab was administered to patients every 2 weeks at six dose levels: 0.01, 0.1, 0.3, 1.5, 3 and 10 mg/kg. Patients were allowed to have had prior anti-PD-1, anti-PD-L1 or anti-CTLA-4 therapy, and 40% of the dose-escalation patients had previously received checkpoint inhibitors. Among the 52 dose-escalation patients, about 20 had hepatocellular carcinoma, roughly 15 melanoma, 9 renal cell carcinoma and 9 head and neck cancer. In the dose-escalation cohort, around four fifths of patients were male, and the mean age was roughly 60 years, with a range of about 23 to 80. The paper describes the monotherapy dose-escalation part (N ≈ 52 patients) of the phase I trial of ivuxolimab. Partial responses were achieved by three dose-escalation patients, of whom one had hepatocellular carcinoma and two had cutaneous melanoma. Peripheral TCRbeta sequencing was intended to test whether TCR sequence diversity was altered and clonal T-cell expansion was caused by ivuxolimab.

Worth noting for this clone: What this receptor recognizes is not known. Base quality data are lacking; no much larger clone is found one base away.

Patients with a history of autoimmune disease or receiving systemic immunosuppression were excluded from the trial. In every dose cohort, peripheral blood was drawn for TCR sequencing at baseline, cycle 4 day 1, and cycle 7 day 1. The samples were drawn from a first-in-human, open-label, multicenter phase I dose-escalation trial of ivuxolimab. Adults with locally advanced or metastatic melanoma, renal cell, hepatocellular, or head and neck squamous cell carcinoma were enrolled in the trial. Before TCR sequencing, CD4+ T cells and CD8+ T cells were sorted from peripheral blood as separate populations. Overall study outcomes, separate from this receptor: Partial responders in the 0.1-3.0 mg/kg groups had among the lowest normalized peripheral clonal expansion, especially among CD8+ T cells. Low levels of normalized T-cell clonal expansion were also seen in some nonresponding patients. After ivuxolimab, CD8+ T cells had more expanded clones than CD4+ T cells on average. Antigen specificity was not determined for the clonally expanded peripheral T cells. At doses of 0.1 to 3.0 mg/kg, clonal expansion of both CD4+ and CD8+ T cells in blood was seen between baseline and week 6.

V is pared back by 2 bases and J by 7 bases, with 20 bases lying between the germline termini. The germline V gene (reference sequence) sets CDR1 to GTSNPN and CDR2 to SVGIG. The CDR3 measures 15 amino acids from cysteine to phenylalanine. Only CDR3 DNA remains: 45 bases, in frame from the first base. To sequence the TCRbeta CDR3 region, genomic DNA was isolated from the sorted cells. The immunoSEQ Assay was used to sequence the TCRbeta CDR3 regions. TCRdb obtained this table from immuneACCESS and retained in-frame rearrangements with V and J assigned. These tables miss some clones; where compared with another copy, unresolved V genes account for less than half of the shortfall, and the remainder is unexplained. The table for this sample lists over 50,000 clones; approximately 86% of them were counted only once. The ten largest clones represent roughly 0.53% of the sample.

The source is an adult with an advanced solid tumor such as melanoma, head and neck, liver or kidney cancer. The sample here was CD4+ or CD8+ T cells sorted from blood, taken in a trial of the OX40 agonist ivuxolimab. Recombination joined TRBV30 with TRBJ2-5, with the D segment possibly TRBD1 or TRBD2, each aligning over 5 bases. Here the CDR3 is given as CAWSPRGTRVGTQYF. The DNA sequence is TGTGCCTGGAGTCCCCGAGGGACGAGAGTCGGGACCCAGTACTTC.